The 10 T cell receptor beta chains below were found in one sample sequenced in a study of cytomegalovirus exposure and HLA in healthy donors. The PCR used 60 Vbeta and 13 Jbeta primers. Produced via immunoSEQ multiplex PCR; TCRdb's table is partial and in-frame only. The sample carries 150,000 to 200,000 clones, just under 80% recorded once. The sample taken for sequencing was PBMCs. Receptor source: a woman in her forties or fifties in good health and CMV-seropositive.

The chain recombines TRBV6-5 with TRBJ1-4, with 8 positions matching TRBD1. The J segment lost 8 bases and the V segment lost 2 bases, leaving 4 bases of the junction unmatched. There are 14 residues in the CDR3. The germline V gene has CDR1 MNHEY and CDR2 SVGAGI. CDR3 sequence: CASSYRQGKEKLFF. CDR3 DNA sequence: TGTGCCAGCAGTTACAGACAGGGGAAGGAAAAACTGTTTTTT.

The chain recombines TRBV27 with TRBJ2-7; 11 bases are shared with TRBD2. Germline V CDR1 and CDR2: MNHEY, SMNVEV (reference sequence). V was clipped by 3 bases and J by 2 bases; unmatched bases: 0. The CDR3 has 14 amino acids. The CDR3 coding sequence is TGTGCCAGCAGTTTGACTAGCGGGGCCTACGAGCAGTACTTC. This encodes CASSLTSGAYEQYF.

This chain connects TRBV19 to TRBJ1-1, with D possibly being TRBD1 (6 bases). The germline CDR1 and CDR2 sequences are LNHDA and SQIVND (reference sequence). This CDR3 has 15 amino acids. V was clipped by 1 base and J by 5 bases, with 14 bases between them. CDR3 DNA: TGTGCCAGTAGTATAGTGGACAGCTTAGGGACTGAAGCTTTCTTT. Its translation is CASSIVDSLGTEAFF.

The gene calls are TRBV6-6 and TRBJ2-2, with 10 bases that match TRBD1. The junction had 4 bases not matched to a gene; V was cut back by 6 bases and J by 3 bases. Germline loops: CDR1 MNHNY, CDR2 SVGAGI (reference sequence). The CDR3 consists of 15 residues. The CDR3 reads CASRTGGADTGELFF. CDR3 coding DNA: TGTGCCAGCAGGACAGGGGGCGCCGACACCGGGGAGCTGTTTTTT.

This chain links TRBV9 with TRBJ2-5; TRBD1 matches 9 bases. Germline V gives CDR1 SGDLS, CDR2 YYNGEE. J lost 5 bases, V lost 3 bases, and 8 bases had no gene match. The CDR3 totals 15 residues. For the CDR3, the DNA is TGTGCCAGCAGCGCTCCAGACAGGGGGAAGGAGACCCAGTACTTC. This gives the protein CASSAPDRGKETQYF.

CDR3 region: CASSPGTEAFF. CDR3 sequence (DNA): TGTGCCAGCAGCCCAGGAACTGAAGCTTTCTTT. The chain couples TRBV11-2 to TRBJ1-1, with D unclear. Trimming pared 5 bases from V and 5 bases from J, leaving 6 bases between. The CDR3 length is 11 residues. Germline V gene lookup returns CDR1 SGHAT and CDR2 FQNNGV.

The CDR3 DNA follows: TGTGCCAGCAGCTTAAAGGGGGGGGACTACGAGCAGTACTTC. This encodes CASSLKGGDYEQYF. The genes are TRBV9 and TRBJ2-7, with D possibly matching TRBD2 (7 bases). Germline CDR1 and CDR2: SGDLS and YYNGEE. CDR3 size: 14 residues. Trimming cost V 4 bases and J 3 bases, with 14 bases left between them.

The chain couples TRBV19 to TRBJ1-6, with a tentative D call TRBD1 (6 bases). The CDR3 spans 18 residues. Germline V gene lookup returns CDR1 LNHDA and CDR2 SQIVND (reference sequence). Trimming took off 10 bases at V and 7 bases at J, with 29 bases between the two ends. The CDR3: CATRKRGAGQLGNSPLHF. The CDR3, as DNA: TGTGCCACCAGAAAACGGGGGGCGGGGCAACTGGGAAATTCACCCCTCCACTTT.

The chain carries TRBV19 and TRBJ1-5; 7 nucleotides line up with TRBD1. V trimming: 1 base; J trimming: 3 bases; junction bases outside the gene matches: 3. CDR3 size: 15 residues. In germline, CDR1 is LNHDA, CDR2 SQIVND (reference sequence). CDR3 sequence (DNA): TGTGCCAGTAGTATAGGGGACAGAATCAATCAGCCCCAGCATTTT. This codes for CASSIGDRINQPQHF.

The V and J genes are TRBV5-1 and TRBJ2-1, with TRBD1 matching 10 bases. Germline CDR1 reads SGHRS; CDR2 reads YFSETQ. The CDR3 spans 17 residues. Unmatched junction bases numbered 11, after V lost 4 bases and J lost 4 bases. In DNA, the CDR3 is TGCGCCAGCAGCGTACGACAGGGGGCCCGGAGTTACAATGAGCAGTTCTTC. It specifies CASSVRQGARSYNEQFF.